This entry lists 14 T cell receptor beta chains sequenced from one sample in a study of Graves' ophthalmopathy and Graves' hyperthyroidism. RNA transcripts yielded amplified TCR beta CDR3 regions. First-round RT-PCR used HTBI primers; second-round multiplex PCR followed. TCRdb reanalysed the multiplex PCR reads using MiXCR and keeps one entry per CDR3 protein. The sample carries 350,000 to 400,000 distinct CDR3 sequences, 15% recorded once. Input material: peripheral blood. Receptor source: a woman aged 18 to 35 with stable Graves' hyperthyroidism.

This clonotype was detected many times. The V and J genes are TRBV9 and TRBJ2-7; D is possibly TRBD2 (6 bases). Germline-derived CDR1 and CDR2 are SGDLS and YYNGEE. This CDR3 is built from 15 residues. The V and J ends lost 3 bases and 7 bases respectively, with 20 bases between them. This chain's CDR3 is CASSAEGTSTEEQYF. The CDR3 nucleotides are TGTGCCAGCAGCGCCGAGGGGACTTCCACGGAGGAGCAGTACTTC.

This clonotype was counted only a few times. The CDR3 protein is CSVEGGQWYQETQYF. In DNA, the CDR3 is TGCAGCGTTGAAGGGGGACAGTGGTACCAAGAGACCCAGTACTTC. The V and J genes are TRBV29-1 and TRBJ2-5; 7 nucleotides align to TRBD1. The J segment lost 0 bases and the V segment lost 1 base, leaving 5 bases of the junction unmatched. Germline values: CDR1 SQVTM, CDR2 ANQGSEA. The CDR3 totals 15 residues.

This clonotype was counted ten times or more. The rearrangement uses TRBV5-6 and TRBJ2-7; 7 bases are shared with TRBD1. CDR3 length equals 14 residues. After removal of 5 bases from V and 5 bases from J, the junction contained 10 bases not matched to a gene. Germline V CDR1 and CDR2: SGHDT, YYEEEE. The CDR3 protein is CASSLRQGGDEQYF. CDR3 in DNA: TGTGCCAGCAGTCTCAGACAGGGTGGGGACGAGCAGTACTTC.

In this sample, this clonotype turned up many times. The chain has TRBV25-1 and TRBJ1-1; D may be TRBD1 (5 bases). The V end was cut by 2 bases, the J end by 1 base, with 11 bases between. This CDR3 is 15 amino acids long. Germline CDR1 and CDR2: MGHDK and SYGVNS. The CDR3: CASSEGRGTNTEAFF. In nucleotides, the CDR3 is TGTGCCAGCAGTGAAGGAAGAGGGACGAACACTGAAGCTTTCTTT.

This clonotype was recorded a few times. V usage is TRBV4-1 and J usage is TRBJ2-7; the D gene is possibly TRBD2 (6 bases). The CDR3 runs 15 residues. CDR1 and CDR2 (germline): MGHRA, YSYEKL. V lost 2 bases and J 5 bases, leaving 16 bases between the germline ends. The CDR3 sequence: CASSQQSGVPNEQYF. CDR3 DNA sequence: TGCGCCAGCAGCCAACAGTCGGGGGTTCCTAACGAGCAGTACTTC.

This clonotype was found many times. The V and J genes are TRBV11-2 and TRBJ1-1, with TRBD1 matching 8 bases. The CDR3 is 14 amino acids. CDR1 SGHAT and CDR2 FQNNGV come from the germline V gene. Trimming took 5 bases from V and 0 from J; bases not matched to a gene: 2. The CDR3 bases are TGTGCCAGCAGCCGGGACAGGTTGAACACTGAAGCTTTCTTT. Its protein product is CASSRDRLNTEAFF.

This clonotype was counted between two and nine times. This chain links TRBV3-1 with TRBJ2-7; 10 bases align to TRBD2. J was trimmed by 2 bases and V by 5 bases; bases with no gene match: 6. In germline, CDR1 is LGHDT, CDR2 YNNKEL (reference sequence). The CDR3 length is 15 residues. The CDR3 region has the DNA TGTGCCAGCAGCACCTCTAGCGGGGGAACCTACGAGCAGTACTTC. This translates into CASSTSSGGTYEQYF.

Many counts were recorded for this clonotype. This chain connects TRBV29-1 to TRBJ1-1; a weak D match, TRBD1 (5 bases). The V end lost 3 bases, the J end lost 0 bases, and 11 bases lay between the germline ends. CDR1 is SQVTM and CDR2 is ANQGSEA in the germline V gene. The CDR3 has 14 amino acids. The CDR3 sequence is CSVEKGTVNTEAFF. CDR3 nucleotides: TGCAGCGTTGAGAAGGGGACCGTGAACACTGAAGCTTTCTTT.

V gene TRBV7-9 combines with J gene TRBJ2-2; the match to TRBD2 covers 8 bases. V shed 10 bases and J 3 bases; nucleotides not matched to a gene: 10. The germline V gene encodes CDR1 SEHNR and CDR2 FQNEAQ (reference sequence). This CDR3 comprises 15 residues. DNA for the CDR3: TGTGCCACCCTACGCGGGGGGCCCTACACCGGGGAGCTGTTTTTT. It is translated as CATLRGGPYTGELFF.

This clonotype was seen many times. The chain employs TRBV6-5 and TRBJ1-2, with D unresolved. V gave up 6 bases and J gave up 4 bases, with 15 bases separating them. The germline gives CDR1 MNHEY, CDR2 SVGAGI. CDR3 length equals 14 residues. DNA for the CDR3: TGTGCCAGCAGAATACCAAAGGGAGGCTATGGCTACACCTTC. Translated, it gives CASRIPKGGYGYTF.

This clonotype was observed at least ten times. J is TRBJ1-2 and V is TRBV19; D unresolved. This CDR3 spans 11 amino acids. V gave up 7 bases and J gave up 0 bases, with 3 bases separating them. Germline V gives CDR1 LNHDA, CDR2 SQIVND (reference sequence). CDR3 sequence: CASKTNYGYTF. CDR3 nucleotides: TGTGCCAGTAAGACTAACTATGGCTACACCTTC.

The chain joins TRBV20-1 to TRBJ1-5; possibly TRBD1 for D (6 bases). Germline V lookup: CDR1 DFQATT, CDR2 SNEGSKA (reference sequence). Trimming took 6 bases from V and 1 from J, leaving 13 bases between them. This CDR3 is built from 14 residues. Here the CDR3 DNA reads TGCAGTGCCCCAACAGGGAGCAGCAATCAGCCCCAGCATTTT. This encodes CSAPTGSSNQPQHF.

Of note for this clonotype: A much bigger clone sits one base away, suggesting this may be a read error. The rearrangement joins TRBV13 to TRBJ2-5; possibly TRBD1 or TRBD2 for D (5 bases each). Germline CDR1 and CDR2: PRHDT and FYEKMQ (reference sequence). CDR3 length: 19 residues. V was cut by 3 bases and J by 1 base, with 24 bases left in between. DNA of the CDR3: TGTGCCAGCAGCTTTAGTCAGGGACCCGACCGAATTATCCAAGAGACCCAGTACTTC. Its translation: CASSFSQGPDRIIQETQYF.

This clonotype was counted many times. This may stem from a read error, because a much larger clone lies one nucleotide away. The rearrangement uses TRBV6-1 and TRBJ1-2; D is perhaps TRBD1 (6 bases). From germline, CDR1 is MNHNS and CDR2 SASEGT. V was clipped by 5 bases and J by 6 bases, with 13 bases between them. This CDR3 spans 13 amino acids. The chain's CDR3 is CASSPTGRDGYTF. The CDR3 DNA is TGTGCCAGCAGTCCCACAGGGAGGGATGGCTACACCTTC.